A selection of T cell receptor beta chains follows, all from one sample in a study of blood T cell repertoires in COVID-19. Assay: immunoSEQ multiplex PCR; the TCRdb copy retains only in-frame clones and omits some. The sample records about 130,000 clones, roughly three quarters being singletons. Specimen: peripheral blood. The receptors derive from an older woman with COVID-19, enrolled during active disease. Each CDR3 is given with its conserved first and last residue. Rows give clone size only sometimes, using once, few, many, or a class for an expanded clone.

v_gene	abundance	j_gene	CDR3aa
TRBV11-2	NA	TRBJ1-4	CASRDRGDEKLFF
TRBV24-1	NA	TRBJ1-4	CATSDPRDTNEKLFF
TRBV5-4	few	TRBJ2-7	CASSPSGSSYEQYF
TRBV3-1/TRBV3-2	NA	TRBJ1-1	CASRRTGGMNTEAFF
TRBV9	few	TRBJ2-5	CASSVGTGGQETQYF
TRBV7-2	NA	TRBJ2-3	CASSLARLAGGPADTQYF
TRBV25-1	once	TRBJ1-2	CASSGRDSANYGYTF
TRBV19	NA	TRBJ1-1	CASSPRTGMNTEAFF
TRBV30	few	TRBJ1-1	CAWSGAGRVEAFF
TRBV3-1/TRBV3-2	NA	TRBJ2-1	CASSQGIAGTQFF
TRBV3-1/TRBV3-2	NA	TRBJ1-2	CASSQDRWDRINYGYTF
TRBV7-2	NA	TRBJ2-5	CASSRSVRGGLGTQYF
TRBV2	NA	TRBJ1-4	CAMSTGRNEKLFF
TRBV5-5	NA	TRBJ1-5	CASSFSGDQPQHF
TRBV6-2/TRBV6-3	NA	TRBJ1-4	CASSIQAPMSNEKLFF
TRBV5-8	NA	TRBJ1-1	CASSVLGGVSMNTEAFF
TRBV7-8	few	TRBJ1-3	CASQRRGGGGNTIYF
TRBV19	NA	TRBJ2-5	CASSRRGGGVQETQYF
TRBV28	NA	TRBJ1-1	CASTKTGVGTEAFF
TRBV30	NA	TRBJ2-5	CAWSVSGSGETQYF
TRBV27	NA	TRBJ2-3	CASSLWQGTDTQYF
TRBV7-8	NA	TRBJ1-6	CASSFSRDGEDSPLHF
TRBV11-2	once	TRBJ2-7	CASSSGTGVYEQYF
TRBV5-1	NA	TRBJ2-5	CASSLGLRETQYF
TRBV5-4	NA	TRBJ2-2	CASAPGGKNTGELFF
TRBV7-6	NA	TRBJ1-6	CASSQAGTGSSPLHF
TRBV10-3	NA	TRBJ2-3	CAISENGGDRDTQYF
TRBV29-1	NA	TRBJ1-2	CSGQTGSLGYTF
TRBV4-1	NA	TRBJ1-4	CASSHIMTEDANEKLFF
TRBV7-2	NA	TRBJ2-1	CASSQGGSSYNEQFF
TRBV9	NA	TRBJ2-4	CASSVDPQGKNIQYF
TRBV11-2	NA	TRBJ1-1	CASSHGRGTRSGTEAFF
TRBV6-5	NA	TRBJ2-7	CASSRQNEQYF
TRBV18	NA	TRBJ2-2	CASSPDGAQGRNTGELFF
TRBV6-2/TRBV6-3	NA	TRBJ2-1	CASSYPAWGSQGAYNEQFF
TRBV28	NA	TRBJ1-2	CASSSWGTGPVGNYGYTF
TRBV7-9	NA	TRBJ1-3	CASSPFGAVGNTIYF
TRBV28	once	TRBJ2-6	CASRDRVWGANVLTF
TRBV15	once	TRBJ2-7	CATSIISGSYEQYF
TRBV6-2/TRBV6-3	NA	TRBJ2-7	CASSDPRGLYEQYF
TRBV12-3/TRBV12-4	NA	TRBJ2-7	CASSKRGFDEQYF
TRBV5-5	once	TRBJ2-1	CASSLMVQGIYNEQFF
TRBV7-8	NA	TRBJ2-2	CASSPAGGNTGELFF
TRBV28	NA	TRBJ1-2	CASSPGQLSYGYTF
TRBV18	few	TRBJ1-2	CASSPGGGTNYGYTF
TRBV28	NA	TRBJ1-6	CATRRPKIRDRDNSPLHF
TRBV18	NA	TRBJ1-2	CASSPQGNYGYTF